The table lists the clone carrying this TCR beta chain with many counts. Its antigen remains unidentified. The sample originates from a study of regulatory T cells in long-lasting Graves disease. Study summary: Graves' disease counted as persistent after over 5 years of antithyroid drugs with positive TSH receptor antibodies. Notes on the study in general: Public clonotype sharing was higher in persistent than newly diagnosed patients. When disease was persistent, TRBV28, TRBJ1-2 and TRBJ2-5 were the favored segments.

Time point here: persistent/refractory GD, antithyroid drugs over 5 years with positive TRAb. PBMCs were the source of the RNA used for TCR sequencing. Investigators prepared the TCR beta libraries by applying iRepertoire HTBI primers and Arm-PCR of CDR3 regions. TCRdb passed the multiplex PCR reads through MiXCR, listing each CDR3 protein once. This table has 310,000 or so distinct CDR3 sequences, more than 20% appearing once. V dropped 6 bases and J dropped 4 bases, with 19 bases sitting between them. Germline V lookup: CDR1 MDHEN, CDR2 SYDVKM. CDR3 length: 17 residues. Sequencing used peripheral blood mononuclear cells (PBMCs), obtained when the disease was refractory, from a patient treated with antithyroid drugs. The sequence derives from a female donor with Graves disease. The gene calls are TRBV28 and TRBJ2-6; possible D gene TRBD1, 6 bases. CDR3 coding DNA: TGTGCCAGCAGCTATGGACCAGGGGAAACCGGGGCCAACGTCCTGACTTTC. This translates into CASSYGPGETGANVLTF.